Following are 14 T cell receptor beta chains from one sample sequenced in a study of chemoradiotherapy in HPV16-positive cancers. Measured with immunoSEQ multiplex PCR; TCRdb has only the in-frame clones, and not every one. The sample lists some 20,000 clones, around two thirds occurring once. Sampling was performed from a patient who underwent chemoradiotherapy. Source of these receptors: a human donor with HPV-associated anogenital cancer.

The chain uses TRBV7-9 and TRBJ2-3; 8 nucleotides align to TRBD1. CDR1 and CDR2 from the germline V gene are SEHNR and FQNEAQ (reference sequence). After removal of 5 bases from V and 10 bases from J, the junction contained 5 bases not matched to a gene. The CDR3 loop spans 12 amino acids. The CDR3 loop is CASSPGQGPQYF. In DNA form, the CDR3 reads TGTGCCAGCAGCCCCGGACAGGGTCCGCAGTATTTT.

This chain uses TRBV28 with TRBJ2-7; D uncertain. This CDR3 region has 16 residues. The germline gives CDR1 MDHEN, CDR2 SYDVKM. Trimming shortened V by 5 bases and J by 3 bases, and 20 bases separated the two germline ends. In DNA, the CDR3 is TGTGCCAGCAGTAGCAACTTAACTCCTTGGGGCTACGAGCAGTACTTC. It specifies CASSSNLTPWGYEQYF.

V is TRBV5-4 and J is TRBJ1-6; D may be TRBD1 (5 bases). Trimming removed 5 bases from V and 2 bases from J, with 11 bases in between. The length of the CDR3 is 15 residues. Germline V gene lookup returns CDR1 SGHNT and CDR2 YYREEE (reference sequence). CDR3: CASRSDSAYNSPLHF. CDR3 coding DNA: TGTGCCAGCAGATCAGACAGTGCCTATAATTCACCCCTCCACTTT.

A few counts support this clone. J is TRBJ1-5 and V is TRBV5-1; 8 bases are shared with TRBD1. CDR1 is SGHRS, CDR2 YFSETQ, per germline. The V gene end was trimmed by 4 bases and the J gene end by 0 bases; junction bases not matched to a gene: 12. The CDR3 totals 18 residues. This CDR3 is CASSKGQGDQISNQPQHF. The DNA for the CDR3 is TGCGCCAGCAGCAAAGGACAGGGCGATCAAATTAGCAATCAGCCCCAGCATTTT.

The chain joins TRBV5-5 to TRBJ1-4; 7 nucleotides agree with TRBD1. V lost 5 bases to trimming and J lost 4 bases; unmatched junction nucleotides: 8. The CDR3 runs 15 residues. From germline, CDR1 is SGHKS and CDR2 YYEKEE (reference sequence). The CDR3 is CASSYQGGFNEKLFF. The CDR3 DNA reads TGTGCCAGCAGTTATCAGGGGGGGTTTAATGAAAAACTGTTTTTT. Full variable domain (remainder filled in from reference TRBV5-5 and TRBJ1-4): DAGVTQSPTHLIKTRGQQVTLRCSPISGHKSVSWYQQVLGQGPQFIFQYYEKEERGRGNFPDRFSARQFPNYSSELNVNALLLGDSALYLCASSYQGGFNEKLFFGSGTQLSVL.

V gene TRBV2 combines with J gene TRBJ2-7; maybe TRBD1 (5 bases). CDR1 and CDR2 (germline): SNHLY, FYNNEI. V was pared by 2 bases and J by 6 bases, with 23 bases between. CDR3 length equals 17 residues. DNA of the CDR3: TGTGCCAGCAGTGAAAGGGGCCCGAGGCCCATTCCCTCCGAGCAGTACTTC. Its protein is CASSERGPRPIPSEQYF.

The rearrangement uses TRBV4-1 and TRBJ2-3, with D unresolved. CDR3 length: 16 amino acids. V was pared by 0 bases and J by 1 base, with 11 bases between. Germline loops: CDR1 MGHRA, CDR2 YSYEKL. CDR3 sequence reads: CASSQDSRGGTDTQYF. The CDR3 DNA follows: TGCGCCAGCAGCCAAGATTCCCGTGGGGGCACAGATACGCAGTATTTT.

V gene TRBV5-4 combines with J gene TRBJ2-3, with D possibly being TRBD1 or TRBD2 (7 bases each). V gave up 3 bases and J gave up 1 base, with 21 bases separating them. The CDR3 covers 18 residues. Germline loops: CDR1 SGHNT, CDR2 YYREEE (reference sequence). CDR3 amino acids: CASSSVGGGGGGTDTQYF. The CDR3 coding sequence is TGTGCCAGCAGCTCAGTCGGAGGGGGCGGGGGTGGCACAGATACGCAGTATTTT.

The chain uses TRBV7-6 and TRBJ2-3; tentative D call: TRBD1 (6 bases). V lost 3 bases and J lost 2, with 12 bases in between. CDR1 is SGHVS, CDR2 FNYEAQ, per germline. This CDR3 has 15 residues. CDR3 in amino acids: CASSFGQPYTDTQYF. DNA for the CDR3: TGTGCCAGCAGCTTTGGACAGCCCTACACAGATACGCAGTATTTT.

This clone showed up just a few times. This sequence joins TRBV19 and TRBJ1-1; D not resolved. This CDR3 has 13 amino acids. Trimming shortened V by 6 bases and J by 1 base, and 9 bases separated the two germline ends. Germline assignment: CDR1 LNHDA and CDR2 SQIVND (reference sequence). The CDR3 loop reads CASSSSANTEAFF. In nucleotides, the CDR3 is TGTGCCAGTAGCTCTAGCGCGAACACTGAAGCTTTCTTT.

This chain connects TRBV11-1 to TRBJ2-3; 9 positions agree with TRBD2. J gave up 0 bases and V 5 bases, and 9 bases lay outside the gene matches. The CDR3 covers 17 residues. Germline CDR1 and CDR2: SGHAT and FQDESV (reference sequence). The CDR3, as DNA: TGTGCCAGCAGCGTGCAGTCTAGCGGGATGAGCACAGATACGCAGTATTTT. It yields the protein CASSVQSSGMSTDTQYF.

The rearrangement uses TRBV28 and TRBJ2-5, with a weak D call TRBD2 (7 bases). The germline CDR1 and CDR2 sequences are MDHEN and SYDVKM. CDR3 length: 14 amino acids. V shed 5 bases and J shed 4 bases, with 14 bases lying between them. CDR3: CASSQTRGGETQYF. The CDR3 DNA is TGTGCCAGCAGTCAGACTAGGGGGGGAGAGACCCAGTACTTC.

The CDR3 loop is CASSHPDSQFNEQYF. In DNA, the CDR3 is TGTGCCAGCAGCCACCCCGACAGCCAGTTCAACGAGCAGTACTTC. The J gene is TRBJ2-7, the V gene TRBV7-9; D possibly corresponds to TRBD1 (5 bases). Trimming removed 5 bases at V and 5 bases at J, with 19 bases between. Germline CDR1 SEHNR, CDR2 FQNEAQ (reference sequence). This CDR3 region has 15 residues. The complete variable domain, with remaining parts taken from reference TRBV7-9 and TRBJ2-7, reads DTGVSQNPRHKITKRGQNVTFRCDPISEHNRLYWYRQTLGQGPEFLTYFQNEAQLEKSRLLSDRFSAERPKGSFSTLEIQRTEQGDSAMYLCASSHPDSQFNEQYFGPGTRLTVT.

The rearrangement joins TRBV2 to TRBJ1-1; D is uncertain. The CDR3 has 14 residues. Germline CDR1 SNHLY, CDR2 FYNNEI. V lost 1 base, J lost 4 bases, and 10 bases lay in between. In nucleotides, the CDR3 is TGTGCCAGCAGTGAAGAACAGACTTCCACTGAAGCTTTCTTT. This translates into CASSEEQTSTEAFF.